These 24 T cell receptor beta chains share one sample of origin, sequenced in a study of chemoradiotherapy in HPV16-positive cancers. Clones were sequenced by immunoSEQ multiplex PCR, and TCRdb holds only the in-frame ones, with some missing. The sample carries around 40,000 clones, more than 75% recorded once. Sequences were derived from blood, sampled from a patient who underwent chemoradiotherapy. These receptors were obtained from a human donor with HPV-associated anogenital cancer.

The chain links TRBV9 to TRBJ1-3, with D maybe TRBD1 (6 bases). V lost 2 bases to trimming and J lost 0 bases, with 9 bases between them. Germline values: CDR1 SGDLS, CDR2 YYNGEE. This CDR3 is built from 15 residues. The CDR3 DNA is TGTGCCAGCAGCGTGGACAGCTACTCTGGAAACACCATATATTTT. Translating it yields CASSVDSYSGNTIYF.

The gene calls are TRBV9 and TRBJ2-3; either TRBD1 or TRBD2 may fit D (6 bases each). Trimming removed 1 base from V and 3 bases from J, with 15 bases in between. The CDR3 has 16 residues. Germline values: CDR1 SGDLS, CDR2 YYNGEE. The CDR3 DNA reads TGTGCCAGCAGCGTATTAGGGGGGTGGTCTACAGATACGCAGTATTTT. It specifies CASSVLGGWSTDTQYF.

The gene calls are TRBV11-2 and TRBJ1-1; D uncertain. This CDR3 is 13 amino acids long. Trimming removed 1 base from V and 5 bases from J, with 8 bases in between. The V gene's germline CDR1 is SGHAT and CDR2 FQNNGV. The CDR3 region is CASSLGSWTEAFF. The CDR3 DNA reads TGTGCCAGCAGCTTAGGGTCCTGGACTGAAGCTTTCTTT. Complete variable domain (other parts from reference TRBV11-2 and TRBJ1-1): EAGVAQSPRYKIIEKRQSVAFWCNPISGHATLYWYQQILGQGPKLLIQFQNNGVVDDSQLPKDRFSAERLKGVDSTLKIQPAKLEDSAVYLCASSLGSWTEAFFGQGTRLTVV.

The chain recombines TRBV6-5 with TRBJ2-7; D unclear. V was cut by 6 bases and J by 3 bases, with 6 bases left in between. Germline V lookup: CDR1 MNHEY, CDR2 SVGAGI. This CDR3 comprises 11 residues. Here the CDR3 reads CASRDLYEQYF. CDR3 bases: TGTGCCAGCAGAGACCTCTACGAGCAGTACTTC.

This clone was observed a few times. The rearrangement links TRBV14 to TRBJ2-1; no reliable D call. V gave up 5 bases and J gave up 4 bases, with 6 bases separating them. The CDR3 loop spans 12 amino acids. Per germline, CDR1 SGHDN and CDR2 FVKESK. In DNA form, the CDR3 reads TGTGCCAGCAGCATGAATTACAATGAGCAGTTCTTC. Encoded protein: CASSMNYNEQFF.

The V and J genes are TRBV19 and TRBJ2-7; D is unresolved. Germline CDR1 and CDR2: LNHDA and SQIVND (reference sequence). V dropped 10 bases and J dropped 4 bases, with 14 bases sitting between them. There are 12 residues in the CDR3. The CDR3 sequence is CATFQPPYEQYF. The CDR3 DNA sequence: TGTGCCACTTTCCAGCCCCCATACGAGCAGTACTTC.

The chain is built from TRBV9 and TRBJ1-3; D not certain. CDR1 and CDR2 (germline): SGDLS, YYNGEE. V was cut by 2 bases and J by 4 bases, with 4 bases left in between. The CDR3 sequence is 12 residues long. DNA for the CDR3: TGTGCCAGCAGCGTTTTAGGAAACACCATATATTTT. This encodes CASSVLGNTIYF.

The chain links TRBV11-2 to TRBJ2-7, with D perhaps matching TRBD1 (6 bases). In germline, CDR1 is SGHAT, CDR2 FQNNGV. V lost 3 bases and J 3 bases, leaving 15 bases between the germline ends. This CDR3 has 15 residues. The CDR3 loop is CASSLLGRGNYEQYF. In nucleotides, the CDR3 is TGTGCCAGCAGCTTGTTGGGCAGGGGAAACTACGAGCAGTACTTC.

V and J are TRBV6-1 and TRBJ1-2; D possibly corresponds to TRBD1 (5 bases). The germline gives CDR1 MNHNS, CDR2 SASEGT. Trimming cost V 3 bases and J 4 bases, with 9 bases left between them. The CDR3 runs 13 residues. Written as DNA, the CDR3 is TGTGCCAGCAGTGAGGGACCCGGCTATGGCTACACCTTC. It specifies CASSEGPGYGYTF.

The V call is TRBV6-5, the J call TRBJ1-1; no clear D gene. Germline loops: CDR1 MNHEY, CDR2 SVGAGI. The CDR3 spans 13 residues. The V gene lost 6 bases and the J gene lost 7 bases, with 15 bases spanning the gap. The CDR3 sequence: CASSEQLGFEAFF. CDR3 nucleotides: TGTGCCAGCAGCGAGCAGTTGGGCTTTGAAGCTTTCTTT.

The genes are TRBV11-3 and TRBJ1-1; D call uncertain. This CDR3 contains 15 residues. Germline CDR1 reads SGHNT; CDR2 reads YENEEA. The V end was cut by 5 bases, the J end by 6 bases, with 19 bases between. The CDR3 DNA reads as TGTGCCAGCAGCCAACGGACCGCGCGGGTACCTGAAGCTTTCTTT. Protein product: CASSQRTARVPEAFF.

The chain uses TRBV9 and TRBJ1-2, with a tentative D call TRBD1 (5 bases). The length of the CDR3 is 12 residues. The germline V gene encodes CDR1 SGDLS and CDR2 YYNGEE. The V end was cut by 6 bases, the J end by 2 bases, with 8 bases between. CDR3 amino acids: CASMGTNYGYTF. CDR3 DNA: TGTGCCAGCATGGGGACCAACTATGGCTACACCTTC.

This clone was detected a few times. The chain is built from TRBV10-3 and TRBJ1-1, with D perhaps TRBD1 (6 bases). CDR3 length: 13 amino acids. Germline CDR1 reads ENHRY; CDR2 reads SYGVKD. Trimming removed 5 bases at V and 3 bases at J, with 10 bases between. In nucleotides, the CDR3 is TGTGCCATCAGTAAGGGGGGAGACACTGAAGCTTTCTTT. Its translation: CAISKGGDTEAFF.

The chain is built from TRBV2 and TRBJ2-7; 7 bases line up with TRBD1. Germline assignment: CDR1 SNHLY and CDR2 FYNNEI. V shed 5 bases and J 2 bases; nucleotides not matched to a gene: 6. CDR3 length: 14 amino acids. The CDR3 bases are TGTGCCAGCAGTCTACAGGGGACAGCCTACGAGCAGTACTTC. It specifies CASSLQGTAYEQYF.

The sample holds a few counts of this clone. The rearrangement uses TRBV5-8 and TRBJ1-5; D is possibly TRBD1 (5 bases). CDR3 length equals 13 residues. V lost 1 base and J 7 bases, leaving 9 bases between the germline ends. Germline CDR1 SGHTS, CDR2 YDEGEE. The CDR3 DNA sequence: TGTGCCAGCAGCTTGATGTGGGACCAGCCCCAGCATTTT. Amino acids: CASSLMWDQPQHF.

CDR3 amino acids: CASSLPGTYGYTF. The CDR3 nucleotides are TGTGCCAGCAGCTTGCCAGGAACCTATGGCTACACCTTC. V usage is TRBV5-4 and J usage is TRBJ1-2; D is undetermined. Germline CDR1 SGHNT, CDR2 YYREEE (reference sequence). CDR3 length equals 13 residues. Trimming took 1 base from V and 4 from J, leaving 8 bases between them. The full variable domain, with the rest looked up from reference TRBV5-4 and TRBJ1-2, is ETGVTQSPTHLIKTRGQQVTLRCSSQSGHNTVSWYQQALGQGPQFIFQYYREEENGRGNFPPRFSGLQFPNYSSELNVNALELDDSALYLCASSLPGTYGYTFGSGTRLTVV.

The CDR3 spells CSVVGTVNYNEQFF. Here the CDR3 DNA reads TGCAGCGTTGTTGGGACAGTTAACTACAATGAGCAGTTCTTC. This chain joins TRBV29-1 and TRBJ2-1, with 7 nucleotides matching TRBD1. CDR1 and CDR2 (germline): SQVTM, ANQGSEA. V was clipped by 4 bases and J by 3 bases; unmatched bases: 6. The CDR3 is made up of 14 amino acids.

The V and J genes are TRBV6-6 and TRBJ1-6; 10 positions agree with TRBD1. CDR1 and CDR2 from the germline V gene are MNHNY and SVGAGI (reference sequence). The CDR3 loop spans 13 amino acids. V lost 7 bases and J lost 9; bases outside the gene matches: 3. CDR3 amino acids: CASTGQGGSPLHF. The DNA of the CDR3 is TGTGCCAGCACCGGACAGGGGGGTTCACCCCTCCACTTT.

This chain links TRBV29-1 with TRBJ1-4, with D maybe TRBD1 (6 bases). CDR1 and CDR2 (germline): SQVTM, ANQGSEA. The CDR3 runs 13 residues. Between the trimmed V and J ends, which lost 1 base and 10 bases, there was a span of 13 bases. For the CDR3, the DNA is TGCAGCGTTGAAGTAGGGACATCCGGAAAACTGTTTTTT. It encodes CSVEVGTSGKLFF.

The chain carries TRBV18 and TRBJ2-2, with D possibly TRBD2 on 6 matching bases. Germline CDR1 reads KGHSH; CDR2 reads LQKENI. The CDR3 extends over 16 amino acids. V gave up 3 bases and J gave up 5 bases, with 16 bases separating them. The CDR3 loop reads CASSPRDGRRTGELFF. CDR3 nucleotide sequence: TGTGCCAGCTCACCGCGGGACGGCCGGAGAACCGGGGAGCTGTTTTTT.

This chain joins TRBV5-6 and TRBJ2-5; 8 positions agree with TRBD2. V dropped 4 bases and J dropped 3; count of bases not matched to a gene: 11. The CDR3 has 16 residues. Germline assignment: CDR1 SGHDT and CDR2 YYEEEE. CDR3 sequence (DNA): TGTGCCAGCAGCACCGCGGGGGGCACATTAGAAGAGACCCAGTACTTC. It yields the protein CASSTAGGTLEETQYF.

This chain connects TRBV19 to TRBJ1-5; D may be TRBD1 (6 bases). CDR1 and CDR2 from the germline V gene are LNHDA and SQIVND (reference sequence). Trimming stripped 4 bases from V and 5 bases from J, with 15 bases between. This CDR3 spans 15 amino acids. Written as DNA, the CDR3 is TGTGCCAGTAGTACCGAGGGAGGGGGACATCAGCCCCAGCATTTT. Its protein product is CASSTEGGGHQPQHF.

This clone was found once. J is TRBJ1-1 and V is TRBV29-1; 7 bases are a match to TRBD1. Germline CDR1 reads SQVTM; CDR2 reads ANQGSEA. The CDR3 is made up of 13 amino acids. V lost 6 bases to trimming and J lost 2 bases; unmatched junction nucleotides: 6. CDR3 sequence: CSVFQGGNTEAFF. In DNA form, the CDR3 reads TGCAGCGTCTTCCAGGGGGGCAACACTGAAGCTTTCTTT. The whole variable domain, remainder taken from reference TRBV29-1 and TRBJ1-1, is SAVISQKPSRDICQRGTSLTIQCQVDSQVTMMFWYRQQPGQSLTLIATANQGSEATYESGFVIDKFPISRPNLTFSTLTVSNMSPEDSSIYLCSVFQGGNTEAFFGQGTRLTVV.

V usage is TRBV9 and J usage is TRBJ2-3; possible D gene TRBD2, 6 bases. Germline CDR1 and CDR2: SGDLS and YYNGEE. Between the trimmed V and J ends, which lost 1 base and 4 bases, there was a span of 13 bases. The CDR3 extends over 15 amino acids. The chain's CDR3 is CASSVREFPPDTQYF. CDR3 nucleotide sequence: TGTGCCAGCAGCGTACGGGAGTTTCCCCCAGATACGCAGTATTTT.